Below are 2 T cell receptor beta chains sequenced from a single sample in a study of blood T cell repertoires in COVID-19. Produced via immunoSEQ multiplex PCR; TCRdb's table is partial and in-frame only. The table has about 270,000 clones, more than 85% seen once. Material: PBMCs or T cells enriched from blood (not recorded which). Source of these receptors: a man in his forties or fifties who had been exposed to COVID-19.

The rearrangement links TRBV7-9 to TRBJ2-7, with 9 bases lining up with TRBD2. Germline V gene sequence: CDR1 SEHNR, CDR2 FQNEAQ (reference sequence). There are 14 residues in the CDR3. Losses at the gene ends were 1 base for V and 5 bases for J; bases not matched to a gene: 3. Written as DNA, the CDR3 is TGTGCCAGCAGCTTAGGGCGGGGGGGTAACGAGCAGTACTTC. Protein product: CASSLGRGGNEQYF.

This chain connects TRBV4-2 to TRBJ2-1; 11 nucleotides line up with TRBD1. The CDR3 loop spans 16 amino acids. Germline V gene data show CDR1 as LGHNA and CDR2 as YNFKEQ. Losses at the gene ends were 4 bases for V and 8 bases for J; bases not matched to a gene: 10. The CDR3 region is CASSPSLGQGADEQFF. In DNA form, the CDR3 reads TGTGCCAGCAGCCCCAGCCTAGGACAGGGGGCCGATGAGCAGTTCTTC.